Below are 27 T cell receptor beta chains sequenced from a single sample in a study of T cell clones after liver transplantation. Measured with immunoSEQ multiplex PCR; TCRdb has only the in-frame clones, and not every one. The table includes tens of thousands of clones, around four fifths detected once. Material: CD4+ T cells from blood, obtained at the 22-month timepoint. These receptors were taken from a human patient who received a liver transplant. The graft donor may have contributed some T cells.

The chain is built from TRBV2 and TRBJ1-2; D not resolved. There are 12 residues in the CDR3. Trimming took off 6 bases at V and 6 bases at J, with 11 bases between the two ends. CDR1 SNHLY and CDR2 FYNNEI come from the germline V gene. CDR3 in DNA: TGTGCCAGCAGCCCTACCTCCCATGGCTACACCTTC. This encodes CASSPTSHGYTF.

This chain connects TRBV6-5 to TRBJ2-1; D possibly corresponds to TRBD2 (5 bases). Between the trimmed V and J ends, which lost 9 bases and 6 bases, there was a span of 12 bases. Germline-derived CDR1 and CDR2 are MNHEY and SVGAGI. The CDR3 is made up of 12 amino acids. DNA of the CDR3: TGTGCCAGTGTTGGGGAGCTCAATGAGCAGTTCTTC. Translated: CASVGELNEQFF.

This clone has just one count. This chain uses TRBV19 with TRBJ2-5; maybe TRBD2 (6 bases). V lost 3 bases to trimming and J lost 3 bases, with 8 bases between them. The CDR3 is 13 amino acids. The germline CDR1 and CDR2 sequences are LNHDA and SQIVND (reference sequence). The CDR3 reads CASSIRGEETQYF. DNA for the CDR3: TGTGCCAGTAGTATTCGCGGGGAAGAGACCCAGTACTTC.

This chain connects TRBV7-9 to TRBJ2-7; D is uncertain. This CDR3 contains 14 residues. V lost 3 bases and J lost 3, with 12 bases in between. Germline V gene data show CDR1 as SEHNR and CDR2 as FQNEAQ (reference sequence). In DNA, the CDR3 is TGTGCCAGCAGCTTTGAATGGAACATCTACGAGCAGTACTTC. Its translation: CASSFEWNIYEQYF. Drawing the rest from reference TRBV7-9 and TRBJ2-7, the complete variable domain is DTGVSQNPRHKITKRGQNVTFRCDPISEHNRLYWYRQTLGQGPEFLTYFQNEAQLEKSRLLSDRFSAERPKGSFSTLEIQRTEQGDSAMYLCASSFEWNIYEQYFGPGTRLTVT.

The chain carries TRBV5-1 and TRBJ2-5; 7 bases agree with TRBD2. Trimming cost V 0 bases and J 4 bases; bases outside gene matches: 18. This CDR3 contains 19 residues. Germline V gives CDR1 SGHRS, CDR2 YFSETQ. CDR3 nucleotides: TGCGCCAGCAGCTTGGGTCGGGGGAGCGGGAACGCGCAACGAGAGACCCAGTACTTC. It specifies CASSLGRGSGNAQRETQYF.

This chain joins TRBV18 and TRBJ2-7; D is ambiguous. This CDR3 comprises 16 residues. Trimming took 4 bases from V and 2 from J, leaving 18 bases between them. Germline-derived CDR1 and CDR2 are KGHSH and LQKENI. The CDR3: CASSQPTYSLAYEQYF. The CDR3 coding sequence is TGTGCCAGCTCACAACCCACCTACTCCCTAGCCTACGAGCAGTACTTC.

The J gene is TRBJ2-2, the V gene TRBV9, with 8 positions matching TRBD1. The V gene's germline CDR1 is SGDLS and CDR2 YYNGEE. The CDR3 extends over 15 amino acids. Germline trimming cut 1 base from V and 6 bases from J; bases unmatched to any gene: 5. DNA for the CDR3: TGTGCCAGCAGCGTACAGGGGGCGGTAGCCGGGGAGCTGTTTTTT. Translating gives CASSVQGAVAGELFF.

This chain joins TRBV2 and TRBJ1-3, with 9 nucleotides matching TRBD1. Germline CDR1 and CDR2: SNHLY and FYNNEI. V lost 7 bases to trimming and J lost 8 bases; unmatched junction nucleotides: 3. This CDR3 spans 12 amino acids. CDR3 nucleotide sequence: TGTGCCAGCATTGGACAGGGGTACACCATATATTTT. It yields the protein CASIGQGYTIYF.

The chain carries TRBV9 and TRBJ2-7; D is perhaps TRBD1 (6 bases). Trimming removed 4 bases from V and 7 bases from J, with 15 bases in between. This CDR3 has 13 amino acids. The germline V gene has CDR1 SGDLS and CDR2 YYNGEE. The CDR3 nucleotides are TGTGCCAGCAGCCAAAGACAGGATGGTGAGCAGTACTTC. It is translated as CASSQRQDGEQYF.

The chain is built from TRBV27 and TRBJ1-5; no clear D. Trimming shortened V by 3 bases and J by 5 bases, and 8 bases separated the two germline ends. CDR1 is MNHEY and CDR2 is SMNVEV in the germline V gene (reference sequence). The CDR3 is 13 amino acids. CDR3: CASSLAAYQPQHF. The DNA for the CDR3 is TGTGCCAGCAGTTTGGCAGCCTATCAGCCCCAGCATTTT.

The rearrangement joins TRBV6-5 to TRBJ2-7; D is perhaps TRBD1 (6 bases). Trimming took 10 bases from V and 6 from J, leaving 19 bases between them. This CDR3 comprises 13 residues. The germline gives CDR1 MNHEY, CDR2 SVGAGI. CDR3 sequence (DNA): TGTGCCACCCATAAGACAGGTTGGGGCGAGCAGTACTTC. Its translation: CATHKTGWGEQYF.

The rearrangement joins TRBV4-3 to TRBJ2-1; D possibly corresponds to TRBD2 (6 bases). Between the trimmed V and J ends, which lost 3 bases and 9 bases, there was a span of 18 bases. The CDR3 consists of 15 residues. Germline V gives CDR1 LGHNA, CDR2 YSLEER. CDR3 DNA: TGCGCCAGCAGCCAGGGTAGCGGAGCCGGGGGTGAGCAGTTCTTC. Translating gives CASSQGSGAGGEQFF.

The rearrangement uses TRBV7-8 and TRBJ1-4; the match to TRBD1 covers 9 bases. CDR1 is SGHVS, CDR2 FQNEAQ, per germline. This CDR3 contains 17 residues. V trimming: 5 bases; J trimming: 0 bases; junction bases outside the gene matches: 7. This CDR3 reads CASSLQGARATNEKLFF. CDR3 sequence (DNA): TGTGCCAGCAGCCTACAGGGGGCGCGGGCAACTAATGAAAAACTGTTTTTT.

This clone was seen just once. The chain employs TRBV29-1 and TRBJ2-5; tentative D call: TRBD1 (6 bases). This CDR3 region has 14 residues. Trimming shortened V by 5 bases and J by 3 bases, and 16 bases separated the two germline ends. Germline-derived CDR1 and CDR2 are SQVTM and ANQGSEA. CDR3 coding DNA: TGCAGCGTTACACCAGGGGTAAGGAAAGAGACCCAGTACTTC. It codes for CSVTPGVRKETQYF. Full variable domain (outside the CDR3, taken from reference TRBV29-1 and TRBJ2-5): SAVISQKPSRDICQRGTSLTIQCQVDSQVTMMFWYRQQPGQSLTLIATANQGSEATYESGFVIDKFPISRPNLTFSTLTVSNMSPEDSSIYLCSVTPGVRKETQYFGPGTRLLVL.

The chain employs TRBV5-1 and TRBJ2-7; D is possibly TRBD1 (5 bases). V lost 0 bases and J 5 bases, leaving 6 bases between the germline ends. The CDR3 has 12 amino acids. In germline, CDR1 is SGHRS, CDR2 YFSETQ. The CDR3 region is CASSLVTDEQYF. Here the CDR3 DNA reads TGCGCCAGCAGCTTGGTGACAGACGAGCAGTACTTC.

V is TRBV7-9 and J is TRBJ2-6; D uncertain. The germline gives CDR1 SEHNR, CDR2 FQNEAQ (reference sequence). Trimming pared 3 bases from V and 0 bases from J, leaving 6 bases between. CDR3 length equals 15 residues. The CDR3 is CASSFILSGANVLTF. CDR3 nucleotide sequence: TGTGCCAGCAGCTTCATTCTCTCTGGGGCCAACGTCCTGACTTTC.

V gene TRBV12-5 combines with J gene TRBJ1-6; D not resolved. CDR1 and CDR2 from the germline V gene are LGHNT and FRNRAP. The CDR3 has 14 amino acids. V was pared by 1 base and J by 8 bases, with 9 bases between. The CDR3 here is CASGLGYLDSPLHF. As DNA, the CDR3 is TGTGCTAGTGGTTTGGGGTACCTTGATTCACCCCTCCACTTT.

The chain couples TRBV7-2 to TRBJ1-1; D may be TRBD1 (5 bases). CDR3 length: 15 residues. Trimming pared 5 bases from V and 5 bases from J, leaving 18 bases between. CDR1 is SGHTA, CDR2 FQGNSA, per germline. This chain's CDR3 is CASSPRDRRETEAFF. The CDR3 DNA follows: TGTGCCAGCAGCCCCCGGGACCGGCGAGAAACTGAAGCTTTCTTT.

The chain employs TRBV7-3 and TRBJ2-2; 9 nucleotides line up with TRBD1. Germline CDR1 SGHTA, CDR2 FQGTGA. With 5 bases clipped from V and 8 bases from J, the junction kept 6 bases outside the gene matches. There are 14 residues in the CDR3. The CDR3 reads CASSQGTGRGELFF. CDR3 nucleotide sequence: TGTGCCAGCAGCCAGGGGACAGGGCGAGGGGAGCTGTTTTTT.

V gene TRBV5-5 combines with J gene TRBJ2-7, with 11 bases fitting TRBD2. Germline V lookup: CDR1 SGHKS, CDR2 YYEKEE (reference sequence). V gave up 4 bases and J gave up 2 bases; unmatched junction bases: 8. The CDR3 consists of 16 residues. The CDR3 DNA sequence: TGTGCCAGCAGCGGAACTAGCGGGAGCACGACCTACGAGCAGTACTTC. As protein: CASSGTSGSTTYEQYF.

This chain links TRBV9 with TRBJ1-2; no clear D. This CDR3 comprises 13 residues. Looked up from germline, CDR1 is SGDLS and CDR2 is YYNGEE. With 0 bases removed from V and 2 bases from J, the gap between germline ends came to 5 bases. CDR3 DNA: TGTGCCAGCAGCGTAGGGGAGAACTATGGCTACACCTTC. This sequence encodes CASSVGENYGYTF.

This chain uses TRBV27 with TRBJ2-7; D possibly corresponds to TRBD1 (5 bases). The V and J ends lost 2 bases and 3 bases respectively, with 8 bases between them. Germline CDR1 MNHEY, CDR2 SMNVEV (reference sequence). CDR3 length: 13 residues. The CDR3: CASSLNRGYEQYF. CDR3 DNA sequence: TGTGCCAGCAGTTTAAATAGGGGCTACGAGCAGTACTTC.

The chain carries TRBV2 and TRBJ2-3, with a weak D call TRBD2 (7 bases). The V gene lost 2 bases and the J gene lost 9 bases, with 12 bases spanning the gap. This CDR3 region has 13 residues. In germline, CDR1 is SNHLY, CDR2 FYNNEI. This CDR3 reads CASSERGGSTQYF. The CDR3 bases are TGTGCCAGCAGTGAAAGGGGGGGGAGCACGCAGTATTTT.

This clone was counted a single time. This sequence joins TRBV28 and TRBJ2-3; D uncertain. CDR3 length equals 13 residues. V was clipped by 3 bases and J by 0 bases, with 4 bases between them. Germline CDR1 is MDHEN and CDR2 is SYDVKM. The CDR3 loop is CASSFYSTDTQYF. CDR3 sequence (DNA): TGTGCCAGCAGTTTCTATAGCACAGATACGCAGTATTTT.

The V gene is TRBV7-8, the J gene TRBJ1-3; 8 bases agree with TRBD1. Germline CDR1 SGHVS, CDR2 FQNEAQ. CDR3 size: 16 residues. V trimming: 0 bases; J trimming: 4 bases; junction bases outside the gene matches: 5. In DNA, the CDR3 is TGTGCCAGCAGCTTAGCTAGCGGACAGGGCGGAAACACCATATATTTT. This codes for CASSLASGQGGNTIYF.

This clone was seen more than once but under ten times. This chain connects TRBV10-3 to TRBJ2-7; 13 bases fit TRBD2. Germline V gene sequence: CDR1 ENHRY, CDR2 SYGVKD. V was clipped by 10 bases and J by 4 bases; unmatched bases: 10. The CDR3 runs to 15 residues. The DNA of the CDR3 is TGTGCCACCCACTTCGGACTAGCGGGAGCTTACGAGCAGTACTTC. It is translated as CATHFGLAGAYEQYF.

The chain couples TRBV29-1 to TRBJ2-1, with 10 bases that match TRBD2. This CDR3 region has 12 residues. CDR1 is SQVTM, CDR2 ANQGSEA, per germline. V gave up 6 bases and J gave up 10 bases; unmatched junction bases: 6. As DNA, the CDR3 is TGCAGCGTAAGCGGGAGGGCCAGGGAGCAGTTCTTC. The encoded protein is CSVSGRAREQFF.